Each of the 10 T cell receptor beta chains below was sequenced from the same sample in a study of Graves' ophthalmopathy and Graves' hyperthyroidism. TCR beta CDR3 regions were amplified from RNA transcripts. An initial RT-PCR round employing HTBI primers preceded a second-round multiplex PCR. TCRdb analysed the multiplex PCR reads with MiXCR anew, one entry per CDR3 protein. This sample has over a million distinct CDR3 sequences; about 35% occur once, and the top ten carry approximately 12%. The material sequenced was peripheral blood or thyroid tissue (not recorded which). Every receptor here comes from an adult man with Graves' hyperthyroidism.

In its sample, this clonotype was seen many times. The rearrangement links TRBV10-2 to TRBJ1-3; 7 bases line up with TRBD1. Trimming took 6 bases from V and 8 from J; bases not matched to a gene: 13. The CDR3 is 15 residues long. CDR1 and CDR2 from the germline V gene are WSHSY and SAAADI. CDR3 coding DNA: TGCGCCAGCAGCCCGGACAGGCTATCCGGGGACACCATATATTTT. Translated: CASSPDRLSGDTIYF.

The chain combines TRBV4-2 with TRBJ2-2; D is perhaps TRBD2 (7 bases). The CDR3 has 16 residues. Germline V gene lookup returns CDR1 LGHNA and CDR2 YNFKEQ. Trimming took off 4 bases at V and 3 bases at J, with 15 bases between the two ends. CDR3 nucleotide sequence: TGTGCCAGCAGCCCAGGGTGGGGGGGCGACACCGGGGAGCTGTTTTTT. Residues: CASSPGWGGDTGELFF.

This clonotype has a count of ten or more. The J gene is TRBJ2-6, the V gene TRBV29-1; D might be TRBD2 (5 bases). The ends were cut back, 6 bases at V and 2 bases at J, with 14 bases in the middle. The germline V gene has CDR1 SQVTM and CDR2 ANQGSEA. The CDR3 loop spans 15 amino acids. The CDR3: CSVTLGVTGANVLTF. In DNA, the CDR3 is TGCAGCGTCACGCTCGGGGTAACTGGGGCCAACGTCCTGACTTTC.

This clonotype has a count of ten or more. The chain is built from TRBV4-3 and TRBJ1-1; 8 bases fit TRBD1. V lost 0 bases, J lost 1 base, and 1 base stayed unmatched. Germline-derived CDR1 and CDR2 are LGHNA and YSLEER. This CDR3 is built from 15 residues. The CDR3 here is CASSQDGTGNTEAFF. The DNA for the CDR3 is TGCGCCAGCAGCCAAGATGGGACAGGGAACACTGAAGCTTTCTTT.

The chain employs TRBV7-2 and TRBJ2-7, with D possibly being TRBD2 (6 bases). CDR3 size: 14 residues. The germline V and J ends were trimmed by 5 bases and 5 bases, with 16 bases remaining between them. The germline V gene has CDR1 SGHTA and CDR2 FQGNSA. The CDR3 sequence is CASSQFGRENEQYF. CDR3 nucleotide sequence: TGTGCCAGCAGCCAATTCGGGAGAGAAAACGAGCAGTACTTC.

V is TRBV20-1 and J is TRBJ1-5; D is ambiguous. Deletions cut 5 bases from V and 4 bases from J, with 12 bases between. Per germline, CDR1 DFQATT and CDR2 SNEGSKA (reference sequence). CDR3 length: 13 amino acids. Written as DNA, the CDR3 is TGCAGTGCTGTGCGGAGCACTAATCAGCCCCAGCATTTT. Translated: CSAVRSTNQPQHF.

The V gene is TRBV28, the J gene TRBJ2-7; TRBD1 matches at 9 bases. Germline values: CDR1 MDHEN, CDR2 SYDVKM. The CDR3 runs to 15 residues. After removal of 2 bases from V and 3 bases from J, the junction contained 5 bases not matched to a gene. The CDR3 DNA follows: TGTGCCAGCAGTTTAAGACAGGGGGTCGGCTACGAGCAGTACTTC. Translating gives CASSLRQGVGYEQYF.

V usage is TRBV27 and J usage is TRBJ1-1, with D tentatively TRBD1 (5 bases). CDR1 is MNHEY, CDR2 SMNVEV, per germline (reference sequence). CDR3 length: 11 amino acids. Between the trimmed V and J ends, which lost 7 bases and 10 bases, there was a span of 13 bases. CDR3 in DNA: TGTGCCAGCATCCTTCAGGGTAGAGCTTTCTTT. This codes for CASILQGRAFF.

This clonotype was recorded many times. The junction and the germline gene differ at one end; a read error may be behind it. This sequence joins TRBV2 and TRBJ1-6; D is uncertain. CDR3 length: 14 residues. CDR1 is SNHLY and CDR2 is FYNNEI in the germline V gene. CDR3: CASSEGPYNSPLHF. The CDR3 nucleotides are TGTGCCAGCAGCGAAGGACCTTATAATTCACCCCTCCACTTT.

This clonotype was observed at least ten times. This chain connects TRBV20-1 to TRBJ1-5, with 7 bases fitting TRBD1. V was pared by 6 bases and J by 3 bases, with 8 bases of the junction left unmatched. The CDR3 has 14 amino acids. Germline values: CDR1 DFQATT, CDR2 SNEGSKA (reference sequence). In DNA form, the CDR3 reads TGCAGTGCCACCGGGACAGTCTACAATCAGCCCCAGCATTTT. Its protein is CSATGTVYNQPQHF.